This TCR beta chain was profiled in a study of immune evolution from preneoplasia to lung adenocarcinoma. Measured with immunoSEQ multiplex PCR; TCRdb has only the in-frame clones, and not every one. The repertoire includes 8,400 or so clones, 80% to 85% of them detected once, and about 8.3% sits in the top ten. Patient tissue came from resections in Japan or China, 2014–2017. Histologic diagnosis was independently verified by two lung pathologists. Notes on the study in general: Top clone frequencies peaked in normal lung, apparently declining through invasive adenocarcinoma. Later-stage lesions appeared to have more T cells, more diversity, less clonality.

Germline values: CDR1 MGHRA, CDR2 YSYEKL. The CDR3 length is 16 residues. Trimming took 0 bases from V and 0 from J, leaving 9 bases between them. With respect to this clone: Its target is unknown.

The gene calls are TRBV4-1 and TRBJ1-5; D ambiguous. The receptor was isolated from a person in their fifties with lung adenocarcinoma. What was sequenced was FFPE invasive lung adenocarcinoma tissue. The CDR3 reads CASSQDGRGSNQPQHF. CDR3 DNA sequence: TGCGCCAGCAGCCAAGATGGACGGGGTAGCAATCAGCCCCAGCATTTT.